The rows below give T cell receptor beta chains drawn from one sample of a study of T cells in pancreatic ductal adenocarcinoma. Assay used: immunoSEQ multiplex PCR; TCRdb lists only in-frame clones, some missing. The data show 500 to 650 clones, with roughly 90% seen just once and around 8% held by the top ten. Sample: pancreatic tumor tissue. These receptors all come from a human donor with pancreatic ductal adenocarcinoma. The donor label of this sample is uncertain. CDR3s include the opening cysteine and the closing phenylalanine or tryptophan. The D gene is left open where the match is weak. Part of the rows lack a size; the others show once, few, many or a class for expanded clones.

v_call	d_call	clone_size	j_call	cdr3_aa	cdr3_nt
TRBV7-8	TRBD1	few	TRBJ1-1	CASSLLMTGNAEAFF	TGTGCCAGCAGTTTGCTAATGACAGGGAACGCTGAAGCTTTCTTT
TRBV21-1	NA	NA	TRBJ2-5	CASSSRLAGERGQETQYF	TGTGCCAGCAGCTCCAGACTAGCGGGAGAGAGGGGGCAAGAGACCCAGTACTTC
TRBV7-9	NA	once	TRBJ1-1	CASSLPSSGEAFF	TGTGCCAGCAGCTTGCCTTCCTCGGGAGAAGCTTTCTTT
TRBV5-4	TRBD1	NA	TRBJ1-4	CASSSTGATNEKLFF	TGTGCCAGCAGCTCTACAGGGGCAACTAATGAAAAACTGTTTTTT
TRBV4-1	NA	once	TRBJ2-6	CASSQGRGGSGANVLTF	TGCGCCAGCAGCCAAGGCAGGGGCGGCTCTGGGGCCAACGTCCTGACTTTC
TRBV18	TRBD2	NA	TRBJ2-7	CASSQGTSPTYEQYF	TGTGCCAGCTCACAAGGGACTAGCCCAACCTACGAGCAGTACTTC
TRBV11-3	TRBD2	NA	TRBJ2-7	CASSLAGTSGRPYEQYF	TGTGCCAGCAGCTTGGCGGGGACTAGCGGGAGACCCTACGAGCAGTACTTC
TRBV6-6	NA	NA	TRBJ1-2	CASSFVYLRGSYGYTF	TGTGCCAGCAGTTTCGTATATCTCAGGGGATCGTATGGCTACACCTTC
TRBV7-2	TRBD2	NA	TRBJ2-7	CASSLGLAGSYEQYF	TGTGCCAGCAGCTTAGGACTAGCCGGATCCTACGAGCAGTACTTC
TRBV27	NA	once	TRBJ2-1	CASSPGYSYNEQFF	TGTGCCAGCAGTCCAGGGTACTCCTACAATGAGCAGTTCTTC
TRBV6-5	NA	NA	TRBJ1-1	CASSYSRDTEAFF	TGTGCCAGCAGTTACTCCAGGGATACTGAAGCTTTCTTT
TRBV6-4	NA	NA	TRBJ1-2	CASSFVYLRGSYGYTF	TGTGCCAGCAGTTTCGTATATCTCAGGGGATCGTATGGCTACACCTTC
TRBV4-1	NA	NA	TRBJ2-2	CASSQLPTPAGELFF	TGCGCCAGCAGCCAACTCCCCACTCCGGCCGGGGAGCTGTTTTTT
TRBV19	NA	NA	TRBJ1-1	CASTTETGRNTEAFF	TGTGCCAGTACCACCGAGACAGGTCGGAACACTGAAGCTTTCTTT
TRBV28	NA	NA	TRBJ2-5	CASSFGSQETQYF	TGTGCCAGCAGTTTTGGGTCCCAAGAGACCCAGTACTTC
TRBV19	NA	NA	TRBJ2-1	CASYEGRGKNNEQFF	TGTGCCAGTTATGAGGGGAGGGGGAAGAACAATGAGCAGTTCTTC
TRBV4-1	NA	NA	TRBJ2-6	CASSRQGGSGANVLTF	TGCGCCAGCAGCCGCCAAGGGGGCTCTGGGGCCAACGTCCTGACTTTC
TRBV6-1	NA	NA	TRBJ2-7	CASSASRVKLSYEQYF	TGTGCCAGCAGTGCTTCCCGGGTGAAACTCTCCTACGAGCAGTACTTC
TRBV10-3	NA	NA	TRBJ1-3	CAISELPGPIYF	TGTGCCATCAGTGAGCTACCTGGCCCCATATATTTT
TRBV6-5	NA	NA	TRBJ1-5	CASSPTTSGQPQHF	TGTGCCAGCAGCCCCACTACGAGCGGTCAGCCCCAGCATTTT
TRBV5-1	NA	NA	TRBJ2-7	CASSLGAYEQYF	TGCGCCAGCAGCCTCGGGGCCTACGAGCAGTACTTC
TRBV11-2	NA	NA	TRBJ1-1	CASSLLREIFMNTEAFF	TGTGCCAGCAGCTTATTGCGGGAAATTTTCATGAACACTGAAGCTTTCTTT
TRBV5-1	NA	NA	TRBJ1-5	CASSLGYGGDQPQHF	TGCGCCAGCAGCCTGGGGTATGGGGGAGATCAGCCCCAGCATTTT
TRBV4-2	TRBD1	NA	TRBJ1-2	CASSQWTGGAIDGYTF	TGTGCCAGCAGCCAGTGGACAGGGGGCGCGATCGATGGCTACACCTTC
TRBV9	NA	NA	TRBJ1-2	CASSATGGPYGYTF	TGTGCCAGCAGCGCCACGGGAGGGCCTTATGGCTACACCTTC
TRBV7-2	NA	NA	TRBJ2-6	CASSIRGAARTGANVLTF	TGTGCCAGCAGTATAAGGGGGGCGGCCAGAACTGGGGCCAACGTCCTGACTTTC
TRBV28	TRBD1	NA	TRBJ2-1	CASSSPGGTGYNEQFF	TGTGCCAGCAGTTCCCCGGGCGGGACAGGGTACAATGAGCAGTTCTTC
TRBV7-6	NA	NA	TRBJ2-1	CASSPQRAETIGNEQFF	TGTGCCAGCAGCCCCCAGAGAGCGGAGACGATTGGGAATGAGCAGTTCTTC
TRBV2	TRBD1	NA	TRBJ2-5	CASTKDRGQETQYF	TGTGCCAGCACTAAGGACAGGGGGCAAGAGACCCAGTACTTC
TRBV5-4	NA	NA	TRBJ2-1	CASSIPQGWTYNEQFF	TGTGCCAGCAGCATTCCACAGGGTTGGACGTACAATGAGCAGTTCTTC
TRBV19	TRBD1	NA	TRBJ2-5	CASRNLRGTGEETQYF	TGTGCCAGTAGGAATCTCCGTGGGACAGGGGAAGAGACCCAGTACTTC
TRBV5-8	NA	NA	TRBJ2-1	CASSSQYNEQFF	TGTGCCAGCAGCTCACAATACAATGAGCAGTTCTTC
TRBV5-1	TRBD2	NA	TRBJ2-1	CASSTSGRNEQFF	TGCGCCAGCAGCACTAGCGGGAGAAATGAGCAGTTCTTC
TRBV27	NA	NA	TRBJ1-5	CASAGGDQPQHF	TGTGCCAGCGCCGGTGGAGACCAGCCCCAGCATTTT
TRBV11-2	NA	NA	TRBJ2-7	CASRMLVGTSPPYEQYF	TGTGCCAGCAGGATGTTAGTCGGAACCTCTCCTCCCTACGAGCAGTACTTC
TRBV29-1	NA	once	TRBJ2-7	CSVPVGERYEQYF	TGCAGCGTTCCGGTGGGGGAAAGGTACGAGCAGTACTTC
TRBV29-1	NA	once	TRBJ2-5	CSVGHRGGQETQYF	TGCAGCGTGGGCCACAGGGGAGGGCAAGAGACCCAGTACTTC
TRBV13	TRBD1	NA	TRBJ2-1	CASSPGQAISYNEQFF	TGTGCCAGCAGCCCAGGACAGGCGATTAGCTACAATGAGCAGTTCTTC
TRBV6-5	NA	NA	TRBJ1-2	CASSVGRAYGYTF	TGTGCCAGCAGTGTTGGGAGAGCCTATGGCTACACCTTC
TRBV25-1	TRBD2	few	TRBJ2-5	CASSDVGLADQETQYF	TGTGCCAGCAGTGACGTTGGGCTAGCGGACCAAGAGACCCAGTACTTC